One sample yielded the 20 T cell receptor beta chains listed below, sequenced in a study of T-cell reconstitution after alpha-beta-depleted transplantation in children. Unique molecular identifiers were used to barcode this TCRbeta library. TCRdb processed the PCR reads anew with MiXCR; each CDR3 protein has one entry. The sample shows approximately 350,000 distinct CDR3 sequences, approximately 10% of them seen only once. This material consisted of PBMCs from the stem cell graft donor, taken from the stem cell graft. All receptors come from a human donor who donated a stem cell graft to a child with acute lymphoblastic leukemia.

This chain joins TRBV10-3 and TRBJ2-7, with D possibly being TRBD2 (6 bases). Germline V gene sequence: CDR1 ENHRY, CDR2 SYGVKD. V lost 3 bases to trimming and J lost 4 bases, with 7 bases between them. The CDR3 length is 12 residues. CDR3: CAISDGRYEQYF. The CDR3 nucleotides read TGTGCCATCAGTGATGGGAGGTACGAGCAGTACTTC.

There are many counts of this clonotype. This sequence joins TRBV4-2 and TRBJ2-1, with 8 bases matching TRBD2. The germline CDR1 and CDR2 sequences are LGHNA and YNFKEQ. The CDR3 runs 15 residues. V lost 1 base and J lost 1; bases outside the gene matches: 0. CDR3 protein: CASSQGLASYNEQFF. CDR3 bases: TGTGCCAGCAGCCAAGGACTAGCGTCCTACAATGAGCAGTTCTTC.

In this sample, this clonotype turned up a few times. The rearrangement links TRBV12-5 to TRBJ2-1, with TRBD1 matching over 8 bases. Germline-derived CDR1 and CDR2 are LGHNT and FRNRAP. The trim removed 2 bases at V and 0 bases at J, leaving 6 bases unmatched. This CDR3 is 17 amino acids long. The CDR3 spells CASGLHNRGNSYNEQFF. The CDR3 nucleotides read TGTGCTAGTGGTTTGCACAACAGGGGGAACTCCTACAATGAGCAGTTCTTC.

There are many counts of this clonotype. The chain is built from TRBV5-1 and TRBJ2-1; D may be TRBD1 (6 bases). The CDR3 consists of 12 residues. Looked up from germline, CDR1 is SGHRS and CDR2 is YFSETQ. The ends were cut back, 4 bases at V and 8 bases at J, with 10 bases in the middle. The CDR3 bases are TGCGCCAGCAGCCAAGGGGGTGATGAGCAGTTCTTC. It encodes CASSQGGDEQFF.

In this sample, this clonotype turned up a few times. The CDR3 bases are TGCGCCAGCAGCCAAGAAGGAATGGCAGCTAATCAGCCCCAGCATTTT. Translated, it gives CASSQEGMAANQPQHF. The chain combines TRBV4-1 with TRBJ1-5, with D unresolved. This CDR3 has 16 residues. V shed 0 bases and J shed 4 bases, with 13 bases lying between them. The germline CDR1 and CDR2 sequences are MGHRA and YSYEKL.

This clonotype has a count of ten or more. J is TRBJ1-2 and V is TRBV7-8; tentative D call: TRBD1 (6 bases). The CDR3 is 15 amino acids. Trimming took off 1 base at V and 7 bases at J, with 16 bases between the two ends. Germline CDR1 is SGHVS and CDR2 is FQNEAQ. The CDR3 region has the DNA TGTGCCAGCAGCTTAGGGGGACAAGAGAAGGGTGGCTACACCTTC. It codes for CASSLGGQEKGGYTF. The complete variable domain, with remaining parts taken from reference TRBV7-8 and TRBJ1-2, reads GAGVSQSPRYKVAKRGQDVALRCDPISGHVSLFWYQQALGQGPEFLTYFQNEAQLDKSGLPSDRFFAERPEGSVSTLKIQRTQQEDSAVYLCASSLGGQEKGGYTFGSGTRLTVV.

The chain couples TRBV20-1 to TRBJ1-1, with 8 bases aligning to TRBD1. CDR1 is DFQATT, CDR2 SNEGSKA, per germline (reference sequence). This CDR3 has 17 amino acids. Losses at the gene ends were 0 bases for V and 6 bases for J; bases not matched to a gene: 15. CDR3 sequence (DNA): TGCAGTGCTAGAGATCTCGGTGGACAGGGCGCTTACGCTGAAGCTTTCTTT. Residues: CSARDLGGQGAYAEAFF.

The gene calls are TRBV7-2 and TRBJ2-1; D unclear. The CDR3 covers 17 residues. The V and J ends lost 5 bases and 4 bases respectively, with 21 bases between them. The germline gives CDR1 SGHTA, CDR2 FQGNSA. The CDR3 loop is CASSPSTKSPQYNEQFF. CDR3 DNA sequence: TGTGCCAGCAGCCCATCAACTAAATCCCCCCAATACAATGAGCAGTTCTTC. Using reference TRBV7-2 and TRBJ2-1 for the parts outside the CDR3, the full variable domain is GAGVSQSPSNKVTEKGKDVELRCDPISGHTALYWYRQSLGQGLEFLIYFQGNSAPDKSGLPSDRFSAERTGGSVSTLTIQRTQQEDSAVYLCASSPSTKSPQYNEQFFGPGTRLTVL.

This clonotype was observed many times. The chain couples TRBV27 to TRBJ2-7, with 10 bases that match TRBD1. Trimming took 3 bases from V and 3 from J; bases not matched to a gene: 2. This CDR3 region has 14 residues. The germline gives CDR1 MNHEY, CDR2 SMNVEV (reference sequence). The CDR3 protein is CASSLGQGNYEQYF. The CDR3 DNA is TGTGCCAGCAGTTTGGGACAGGGGAACTACGAGCAGTACTTC.

This clonotype was counted between two and nine times. A read error may produce the germline difference seen at one junction end. J is TRBJ1-3 and V is TRBV29-1; D unresolved. The germline gives CDR1 SQVTM, CDR2 ANQGSEA. The CDR3 is 14 amino acids. CDR3 bases: TGCAGCGTGGAAGGAGACGCAGTACGAAACACCATATATTTT. It specifies CSVEGDAVRNTIYF.

The chain combines TRBV12-3 or TRBV12-4 with TRBJ2-7, with unresolved D. This CDR3 has 12 residues. V was trimmed by 7 bases and J by 7 bases, leaving 14 bases between them. The CDR3 DNA is TGTGCCAGCACCCAGCCCCTGGGGGAGCAGTACTTC. Translation: CASTQPLGEQYF.

This clonotype was recorded many times. The chain is built from TRBV14 and TRBJ1-2; tentative D call: TRBD1 (5 bases). This CDR3 comprises 15 residues. Looked up from germline, CDR1 is SGHDN and CDR2 is FVKESK. The germline V and J ends were trimmed by 1 base and 3 bases, with 12 bases remaining between them. The CDR3 nucleotides are TGTGCCAGCAGCCAAGTTCCAGGGTACCACTATGGCTACACCTTC. Translated: CASSQVPGYHYGYTF.

There are many counts of this clonotype. The J gene is TRBJ2-3, the V gene TRBV7-9; no firm D call. V lost 1 base, J lost 6 bases, and 8 bases lay in between. The CDR3 length is 13 residues. In germline, CDR1 is SEHNR, CDR2 FQNEAQ (reference sequence). This CDR3 is CASSLGPGDTQYF. The CDR3 DNA reads TGTGCCAGCAGCTTAGGCCCCGGGGATACGCAGTATTTT.

CDR3 DNA: TGCAGTGCCCGGGGAGGAACGTGGCAAGTGGAGTACTTC. Protein sequence: CSARGGTWQVEYF. V gene TRBV20-1 combines with J gene TRBJ2-7; the D gene is possibly TRBD2 (6 bases). Looked up from germline, CDR1 is DFQATT and CDR2 is SNEGSKA (reference sequence). This CDR3 comprises 13 residues. Trimming removed 6 bases at V and 11 bases at J, with 23 bases between.

This clonotype appeared a single time. This chain joins TRBV7-3 and TRBJ2-4, with D maybe TRBD2 (5 bases). Germline values: CDR1 SGHTA, CDR2 FQGTGA. The CDR3 spans 15 residues. V was trimmed by 1 base and J by 1 base, leaving 8 bases between them. The CDR3 sequence: CASSLSGSAKNIQYF. Written as DNA, the CDR3 is TGTGCCAGCAGCTTAAGCGGGTCTGCCAAAAACATTCAGTACTTC.

This clonotype was seen at least ten times. The chain links TRBV9 to TRBJ2-5; 8 nucleotides align to TRBD1. The V segment lost 4 bases and the J segment 2 bases; nucleotides outside the gene matches: 13. CDR3 length: 17 residues. CDR1 SGDLS and CDR2 YYNGEE come from the germline V gene. CDR3 in DNA: TGTGCCAGCAGCATAAGTCCGGGACAGGCGACGCAAGAGACCCAGTACTTC. It is translated as CASSISPGQATQETQYF.

This clonotype occurred a few times. The chain is built from TRBV14 and TRBJ2-1; the D is unclear. The germline V gene has CDR1 SGHDN and CDR2 FVKESK. The CDR3 consists of 15 residues. Trimming left V 1 base short and J 0 bases short, with 7 bases between. In DNA form, the CDR3 reads TGTGCCAGCAGCCAAGCCGATTCCTCCTACAATGAGCAGTTCTTC. As protein: CASSQADSSYNEQFF.

In this sample, this clonotype turned up many times. The chain employs TRBV29-1 and TRBJ2-5; 7 bases are shared with TRBD2. The CDR3 extends over 14 amino acids. Unmatched junction bases numbered 11, after V lost 4 bases and J lost 6 bases. CDR1 and CDR2 (germline): SQVTM, ANQGSEA. Here the CDR3 reads CSVATSTSVKTQYF. Written as DNA, the CDR3 is TGCAGCGTTGCGACTAGCACGTCGGTGAAGACCCAGTACTTC.

This chain joins TRBV15 and TRBJ1-4; a possible D gene is TRBD1 (6 bases). The CDR3 is 16 residues long. Germline V gene data show CDR1 as LNHNV and CDR2 as YYDKDF (reference sequence). Trimming shortened V by 0 bases and J by 6 bases, and 14 bases separated the two germline ends. The CDR3 nucleotides read TGTGCCACCAGCAGAGATCTCACGGGGGGCCATGAAAAACTGTTTTTT. This sequence encodes CATSRDLTGGHEKLFF.

This clonotype has only a few counts. The rearrangement uses TRBV7-6 and TRBJ2-7, with a tentative D call TRBD2 (6 bases). The germline CDR1 and CDR2 sequences are SGHVS and FNYEAQ. The CDR3 is 16 residues long. Deletions cut 0 bases from V and 2 bases from J, with 14 bases between. In DNA, the CDR3 is TGTGCCAGCAGCTTAGCAGGGGAGGCCCCTCCCTACGAGCAGTACTTC. Translating it yields CASSLAGEAPPYEQYF.